This is a list of T cell receptor beta chains from one sample in a study of T cell therapy after organ transplantation. Some clones are missing from TCRdb's copy, which holds only in-frame ones; the method was immunoSEQ multiplex PCR. The repertoire consists of about 3,500 clones, with about 69% occurring once and the leading ten covering just under 40%. Their cognate antigens are unknown. The source was CD8+ T cells from blood, collected after autologous CMV-specific T cell therapy. The receptors stem from a human patient who had received a solid organ transplant and had CMV disease. Some T cells may be the graft donor's. Both conserved end residues are part of each CDR3. The order of the fields is J gene, clone size, CDR3 length, V gene, CDR3 protein. Size tells how often a clone was seen (once, few, many) or the class of an expanded clone, and some rows leave it out.

J gene: TRBJ2-5; clone size: -; CDR3 length: 12; V gene: TRBV19; CDR3 protein: CATGPWGETQYF
J gene: TRBJ1-5; clone size: medium-sized; CDR3 length: 15; V gene: TRBV27; CDR3 protein: CASGPAGGGNQPQHF
J gene: TRBJ1-1; clone size: -; CDR3 length: 14; V gene: TRBV6-5; CDR3 protein: CASSFGGTNTEAFF
J gene: TRBJ2-1; clone size: -; CDR3 length: 18; V gene: TRBV11-1; CDR3 protein: CASSLVFGTGRSYNEQFF
J gene: TRBJ2-1; clone size: -; CDR3 length: 13; V gene: TRBV25-1; CDR3 protein: CASSSGTLNEQFF
J gene: TRBJ2-1; clone size: -; CDR3 length: 13; V gene: TRBV19; CDR3 protein: CASSTGGYNEQFF
J gene: TRBJ2-1; clone size: once; CDR3 length: 14; V gene: TRBV7-9; CDR3 protein: CASSEDRGVNEQFF
J gene: TRBJ2-5; clone size: -; CDR3 length: 14; V gene: TRBV5-1; CDR3 protein: CASSLVTGEETQYF
J gene: TRBJ2-1; clone size: -; CDR3 length: 16; V gene: TRBV11-2; CDR3 protein: CASSFRGQYLRDSQFF
J gene: TRBJ2-2; clone size: -; CDR3 length: 13; V gene: TRBV9; CDR3 protein: CASSVGGTGELFF
J gene: TRBJ1-1; clone size: -; CDR3 length: 13; V gene: TRBV2; CDR3 protein: CASRRLRNTEAFF
J gene: TRBJ2-7; clone size: medium-sized; CDR3 length: 16; V gene: TRBV6-1; CDR3 protein: CASSDPPGTENYEQYF
J gene: TRBJ1-5; clone size: -; CDR3 length: 14; V gene: TRBV27; CDR3 protein: CASSPLPEYQPQHF
J gene: TRBJ2-3; clone size: -; CDR3 length: 15; V gene: TRBV2; CDR3 protein: CASSPPGGITDTQYF
J gene: TRBJ2-5; clone size: -; CDR3 length: 12; V gene: TRBV13; CDR3 protein: CASSSQGETQYF
J gene: TRBJ2-5; clone size: -; CDR3 length: 13; V gene: TRBV2; CDR3 protein: CASRLGPQETQYF
J gene: TRBJ2-5; clone size: few; CDR3 length: 15; V gene: TRBV6-5; CDR3 protein: CASKSWGTAQETQYF
J gene: TRBJ2-3; clone size: -; CDR3 length: 13; V gene: TRBV7-2; CDR3 protein: CASSSTVTDTQYF
J gene: TRBJ2-3; clone size: -; CDR3 length: 14; V gene: TRBV6-4; CDR3 protein: CASSEEGLADTQYF
J gene: TRBJ2-1; clone size: -; CDR3 length: 16; V gene: TRBV27; CDR3 protein: CASSLYPGSGTYEQFF
J gene: TRBJ1-5; clone size: -; CDR3 length: 16; V gene: TRBV10-2; CDR3 protein: CASTRDGGYSNQPQHF
J gene: TRBJ2-1; clone size: -; CDR3 length: 12; V gene: TRBV6-6; CDR3 protein: CASSLRPNEQFF
J gene: TRBJ2-3; clone size: few; CDR3 length: 16; V gene: TRBV30; CDR3 protein: CACPHRDTGGTDTQYF
J gene: TRBJ2-1; clone size: -; CDR3 length: 15; V gene: TRBV7-9; CDR3 protein: CASSEAGSSYNEQFF
J gene: TRBJ1-1; clone size: medium-sized; CDR3 length: 14; V gene: TRBV4-1; CDR3 protein: CASSQESVAAEAFF
J gene: TRBJ2-5; clone size: -; CDR3 length: 17; V gene: TRBV2; CDR3 protein: CASSEGASGRGSGTQYF
J gene: TRBJ2-2; clone size: large; CDR3 length: 13; V gene: TRBV7-9; CDR3 protein: CASSLVTVGELFF
J gene: TRBJ1-1; clone size: -; CDR3 length: 16; V gene: TRBV10-3; CDR3 protein: CAIRVPGQGTGTEAFF
J gene: TRBJ1-1; clone size: -; CDR3 length: 15; V gene: TRBV11-2; CDR3 protein: CASSPPNRAATEAFF
J gene: TRBJ1-2; clone size: -; CDR3 length: 15; V gene: TRBV7-3; CDR3 protein: CASSPTGTGSYGYTF
J gene: TRBJ2-1; clone size: once; CDR3 length: 13; V gene: TRBV6-1; CDR3 protein: CASSGRTGNEQFF
J gene: TRBJ2-2; clone size: once; CDR3 length: 14; V gene: TRBV4-2; CDR3 protein: CASSHRGRTGELFF
J gene: TRBJ1-1; clone size: -; CDR3 length: 13; V gene: TRBV4-1; CDR3 protein: CASSQDSHTEAFF
J gene: TRBJ1-1; clone size: -; CDR3 length: 13; V gene: TRBV27; CDR3 protein: CASSLSANTEAFF
J gene: TRBJ1-5; clone size: once; CDR3 length: 17; V gene: TRBV28; CDR3 protein: CASSLMPVWEGLQPQHF